These T cell receptor beta chains were read from a single sample in a study of CD8 T cells in ankylosing spondylitis. TCRdb processed the 5' RACE reads anew with MiXCR; each CDR3 protein has one entry. The sample has about 260,000 distinct CDR3 sequences; around 20% are singletons. Sequencing used blood, either unsorted or a sorted T cell fraction (not recorded which). The receptors come from a male donor with ankylosing spondylitis or in good health (not recorded which). Both conserved end residues are trimmed from each CDR3. Clone size is not always given. Where it is, it says once, few, many or a class for expanded clones.

v_gene	len	j_gene	abundance	CDR3aa
TRBV7-2	14	TRBJ2-1	.	ASSFRGTGGNNEQF
TRBV12-3/TRBV12-4	13	TRBJ1-5	.	ASSRGAWGNQPQH
TRBV12-3/TRBV12-4	11	TRBJ1-6	few	ASSSYRDSPLH
TRBV10-3	12	TRBJ2-3	few	AIGKGQGTDTQY
TRBV28	13	TRBJ1-1	.	ASSSDRGHSSEAF
TRBV20-1	14	TRBJ2-3	.	SARDMTEGRTDTQY
TRBV5-1	14	TRBJ2-2	few	ASSLLAGGGPGELF
TRBV3-1	14	TRBJ2-1	.	ASSHRAQGPHNEQF
TRBV5-1	13	TRBJ1-5	many	ASSLGGDSNQPQH
TRBV18	12	TRBJ1-1	few	ASSRLGTDTEAF
TRBV4-2	14	TRBJ1-2	.	ASSQDLTGGRIGYT
TRBV12-3/TRBV12-4	14	TRBJ2-3	few	ASSSPLRDNTDTQY
TRBV28	13	TRBJ2-1	.	ASSLGQDLYNEQF
TRBV12-3/TRBV12-4	16	TRBJ2-3	few	ASRLGLAGPSSTDTQY
TRBV7-8	13	TRBJ1-2	few	ASSPSGTVGSGYT